Listed below are T cell receptor beta chains from one sample, sequenced in a study of blood T cell repertoires in COVID-19. Sequenced by immunoSEQ multiplex PCR; TCRdb stores in-frame clones only, minus some. The data hold about 99,000 clones, with about 82% observed a single time. Sequencing input: peripheral blood. The receptor set was obtained from an older woman in a cohort sampled during active or convalescent COVID-19. CDR3s include the opening cysteine and the closing phenylalanine or tryptophan. The order of the fields is D gene, clone size, J gene, V gene, CDR3 DNA, CDR3 protein. D genes are given only for firm matches. Size is omitted from some rows. Given values are once, few, many or a class for expanded clones.

D: TRBD2
size: .
J: TRBJ2-7
V: TRBV5-6
DNA: TGTGCCAGCGCACCAGGGCCTAGCGGGAGCTCCTCCTACGAGCAGTACTTC
CDR3: CASAPGPSGSSSYEQYF

D: TRBD1
size: .
J: TRBJ1-1
V: TRBV19
DNA: TGTGCCAGTAGTGTGGACAGGTTTGCGTTCGCTTTCTTT
CDR3: CASSVDRFAFAFF

D: TRBD1
size: .
J: TRBJ1-6
V: TRBV5-4
DNA: TGTGCCAGCAGCGAACAGGGGGAGAATTCACCCCTCCACTTT
CDR3: CASSEQGENSPLHF

D: .
size: .
J: TRBJ1-3
V: TRBV21-1
DNA: TGTGCCAGCAGCAAAAGGTGCCAGGCCCTCTCTGGAAACACCATATATTTT
CDR3: CASSKRCQALSGNTIYF

D: TRBD1
size: .
J: TRBJ1-2
V: TRBV10-2
DNA: TGCGCCAGCAGTGCCGGGACAGGGGTCGGTGGCTACACCTTC
CDR3: CASSAGTGVGGYTF

D: TRBD1
size: .
J: TRBJ1-2
V: TRBV5-4
DNA: TGTGCCAGCCGTCGGGACAGTAACTATGGCTACACCTTC
CDR3: CASRRDSNYGYTF

D: TRBD1
size: few
J: TRBJ2-5
V: TRBV19
DNA: TGTGCCAGTAGTACAGGGGGCGGTCTTCAAGAGACCCAGTACTTC
CDR3: CASSTGGGLQETQYF

D: .
size: .
J: TRBJ1-6
V: TRBV7-2
DNA: TGTGCCAGCAGCCTCAGGCGGAGGGGTGGGACTAATTCACCCCTCCACTTT
CDR3: CASSLRRRGGTNSPLHF

D: TRBD2
size: few
J: TRBJ2-1
V: TRBV9
DNA: TGTGCCAGCAGCGTAGGGACTAGCGGGAGCAATGAGCAGTTCTTC
CDR3: CASSVGTSGSNEQFF

D: TRBD1
size: .
J: TRBJ2-1
V: TRBV7-6
DNA: TGTGCCAGCAGCACCCCCTGGACAGGGAGTGAGCAGTTCTTC
CDR3: CASSTPWTGSEQFF

D: TRBD1
size: .
J: TRBJ1-6
V: TRBV11-3
DNA: TGTGCCAGCAGCCCCGGGACAGGGAATTCACCCCTCCACTTT
CDR3: CASSPGTGNSPLHF

D: TRBD1
size: .
J: TRBJ1-2
V: TRBV7-9
DNA: TGTGCCAGCAGCCCGACAGGGCCTAACTATGGCTACACCTTC
CDR3: CASSPTGPNYGYTF

D: .
size: .
J: TRBJ2-7
V: TRBV5-1
DNA: TGCGCCAGCAGCTTGGCCCCGGGGGTTAGGTCCTACGAGCAGTACTTC
CDR3: CASSLAPGVRSYEQYF

D: .
size: .
J: TRBJ2-1
V: TRBV4-2
DNA: TGTGCCAGCAGCCAAGATTCGACTTCTTACAATGAGCAGTTCTTC
CDR3: CASSQDSTSYNEQFF

D: .
size: .
J: TRBJ2-7
V: TRBV18
DNA: TGTGCCAGCTCACCACCGAGTAGCAACGAGCAGTACTTC
CDR3: CASSPPSSNEQYF

D: .
size: .
J: TRBJ2-3
V: TRBV7-8
DNA: TGTGCCAGCAGCTTACCCGGACTTAGCGGTAGCACAGATACGCAGTATTTT
CDR3: CASSLPGLSGSTDTQYF

D: .
size: .
J: TRBJ2-5
V: TRBV5-6
DNA: TGTGCCAGCAGCTTGCTGGCGGCAGAGACCCAGTACTTC
CDR3: CASSLLAAETQYF

D: TRBD1
size: .
J: TRBJ1-5
V: TRBV4-1
DNA: TGCGCCAGCAGCCAAGACCCACAGGGGGCTAGTCAGCCCCAGCATTTT
CDR3: CASSQDPQGASQPQHF

D: .
size: .
J: TRBJ1-1
V: TRBV5-6
DNA: TGTGCCAGCAGCCCCGATCTCGGGAACACTGAAGCTTTCTTT
CDR3: CASSPDLGNTEAFF

D: TRBD1
size: .
J: TRBJ1-2
V: TRBV27
DNA: TGTGCCACGGGACAGGGATTTGGCTACACCTTC
CDR3: CATGQGFGYTF

D: .
size: .
J: TRBJ1-3
V: TRBV7-9
DNA: TGTGCCAGCAGCCCCACAGGGACTGGAAACACCATATATTTT
CDR3: CASSPTGTGNTIYF

D: .
size: .
J: TRBJ2-7
V: TRBV11-2
DNA: TGTGCCAGCAGCGATGAGCCAGGGTATCATGGGGAGCAGTACTTC
CDR3: CASSDEPGYHGEQYF

D: TRBD1
size: .
J: TRBJ1-2
V: TRBV11-2
DNA: TGTGCCAGCAGCTCCCGGGACAGGGCCTTCTATGGCTACACCTTC
CDR3: CASSSRDRAFYGYTF

D: TRBD1
size: once
J: TRBJ1-2
V: TRBV29-1
DNA: TGCAGCGGCTGGGACAGGGATACCTATGGCTACACCTTC
CDR3: CSGWDRDTYGYTF

D: .
size: .
J: TRBJ1-3
V: TRBV3-1/TRBV3-2
DNA: TGTGCCAGCAGCCAAGTCCTGCGGGGGGCCACCTCTGGAAACACCATATATTTT
CDR3: CASSQVLRGATSGNTIYF

D: TRBD2
size: .
J: TRBJ2-7
V: TRBV5-1
DNA: TGCGCCAGCAGCCGGCAGGGAGGGGCGGCCAGCGAGCAGTACTTC
CDR3: CASSRQGGAASEQYF

D: TRBD2
size: .
J: TRBJ2-3
V: TRBV7-3
DNA: TGTGCCAGCAGCTCTTTGCGCCGGACTAGGCATAACGGAGATACGCAGTATTTT
CDR3: CASSSLRRTRHNGDTQYF

D: .
size: .
J: TRBJ2-7
V: TRBV3-1/TRBV3-2
DNA: TGTGCCAGCAGCCAAGAAATTCCAGGGTACGAGCAGTACTTC
CDR3: CASSQEIPGYEQYF

D: .
size: .
J: TRBJ1-3
V: TRBV4-1
DNA: TGCGCCAGCAGCCAAGACGCAGGGCAGCTCTCTGGAAACACCATATATTTT
CDR3: CASSQDAGQLSGNTIYF

D: TRBD1
size: .
J: TRBJ1-2
V: TRBV2
DNA: TGTGCCAGCAGTGACGTCGGACAGGGAAACTATGGCTACACCTTC
CDR3: CASSDVGQGNYGYTF

D: TRBD2
size: .
J: TRBJ2-1
V: TRBV4-2
DNA: TGTGCCAGCAGCCAAGAGGGACTAGCGGGACCCGAGTTCTTC
CDR3: CASSQEGLAGPEFF

D: TRBD2
size: .
J: TRBJ2-1
V: TRBV7-2
DNA: TGTGCCAGCAGCCCCACGGGACTAGCGACGTACAATGAGCAGTTCTTC
CDR3: CASSPTGLATYNEQFF

D: .
size: .
J: TRBJ1-3
V: TRBV30
DNA: TGTGCCTGGGAATCAGGGATTACGGGAAACACCATATATTTT
CDR3: CAWESGITGNTIYF

D: .
size: .
J: TRBJ1-2
V: TRBV15
DNA: TGTGCCACCAGCAGAGATGTCAGTTACTATGGCTACACCTTC
CDR3: CATSRDVSYYGYTF

D: TRBD2
size: .
J: TRBJ2-1
V: TRBV29-1
DNA: TGCAGCGTTGACTCAAGCGGGGGTTATGAGCAGTTCTTC
CDR3: CSVDSSGGYEQFF

D: TRBD1
size: .
J: TRBJ1-4
V: TRBV10-3
DNA: TGTGCCATCAGTGAGGCGACAGGGTCTAATGAAAAACTGTTTTTT
CDR3: CAISEATGSNEKLFF

D: .
size: .
J: TRBJ2-1
V: TRBV7-2
DNA: TGTGCCAGCAGCTTACGTGCAGGAAACGACAATGAGCAGTTCTTC
CDR3: CASSLRAGNDNEQFF

D: .
size: .
J: TRBJ2-1
V: TRBV5-6
DNA: TGTGCCAGCAGCTGGGGAGCCGGTTACAATGAGCAGTTCTTC
CDR3: CASSWGAGYNEQFF

D: TRBD2
size: .
J: TRBJ2-1
V: TRBV28
DNA: TGTGCCAGCACCATCGGAGCGGGAGCAATGAATGAGCAGTTCTTC
CDR3: CASTIGAGAMNEQFF

D: TRBD1
size: .
J: TRBJ2-5
V: TRBV13
DNA: TGTGCCAGCAGCATGGTACAGGGGGCTTGGGCAGAAGAGACCCAGTACTTC
CDR3: CASSMVQGAWAEETQYF

D: .
size: .
J: TRBJ1-2
V: TRBV29-1
DNA: TGCAGCGTTGACCTCAGGGAGGGCTATGGCTACACCTTC
CDR3: CSVDLREGYGYTF

D: TRBD2
size: .
J: TRBJ2-5
V: TRBV4-1
DNA: TGCGCCAGCAGCCAAGATGCTAGCGGGAGTCAAGAGACCCAGTACTTC
CDR3: CASSQDASGSQETQYF

D: TRBD1
size: .
J: TRBJ1-1
V: TRBV5-1
DNA: TGCGCCAGCACCCCGGAGGGGGCTCCGAACACTGAAGCTTTCTTT
CDR3: CASTPEGAPNTEAFF

D: .
size: .
J: TRBJ1-1
V: TRBV1
DNA: TGCACCAGCAGCCCGACAGTGAACACTGAAGCTTTCTTT
CDR3: CTSSPTVNTEAFF

D: .
size: .
J: TRBJ2-3
V: TRBV9
DNA: TGTGCCAGCAGCGTAGGGGACATAGCAGCTGATACGCAGTATTTT
CDR3: CASSVGDIAADTQYF

D: .
size: .
J: TRBJ1-3
V: TRBV6-4
DNA: TGTGCCAGCAGTGAGAACCTGGGCTCCGACACCATATATTTT
CDR3: CASSENLGSDTIYF

D: .
size: .
J: TRBJ2-7
V: TRBV5-4
DNA: TGTGCCAGCAGCTACCGGGATACTCACCCGTACGAGCAGTACTTC
CDR3: CASSYRDTHPYEQYF

D: .
size: .
J: TRBJ1-5
V: TRBV5-4
DNA: TGTGCCAGCAGCTTGGCCGGGTCCCAGCCCCAGCATTTT
CDR3: CASSLAGSQPQHF

D: .
size: .
J: TRBJ2-2
V: TRBV4-2
DNA: TGTGCCAGCAGCCAGATCGGGGGTGGGGCCGGGGAGCTGTTTTTT
CDR3: CASSQIGGGAGELFF

D: .
size: .
J: TRBJ1-6
V: TRBV6-6
DNA: TGTGCCAGTTTGAGGGAGGGATCACCCCTCCACTTT
CDR3: CASLREGSPLHF

D: .
size: .
J: TRBJ1-4
V: TRBV18
DNA: TGTGCCAGCTCACCAAAGAACAGGGAGAATGAAAAACTGTTTTTT
CDR3: CASSPKNRENEKLFF

D: .
size: .
J: TRBJ2-3
V: TRBV5-1
DNA: TGCGCCAGCCGACTGGCGGCCCTTACAGATACGCAGTATTTT
CDR3: CASRLAALTDTQYF

D: TRBD1
size: .
J: TRBJ2-7
V: TRBV10-1
DNA: TGCGCCAGCAGTGAGTCAAGATTAGGGACAGCGTTCTACGAGCAGTACTTC
CDR3: CASSESRLGTAFYEQYF